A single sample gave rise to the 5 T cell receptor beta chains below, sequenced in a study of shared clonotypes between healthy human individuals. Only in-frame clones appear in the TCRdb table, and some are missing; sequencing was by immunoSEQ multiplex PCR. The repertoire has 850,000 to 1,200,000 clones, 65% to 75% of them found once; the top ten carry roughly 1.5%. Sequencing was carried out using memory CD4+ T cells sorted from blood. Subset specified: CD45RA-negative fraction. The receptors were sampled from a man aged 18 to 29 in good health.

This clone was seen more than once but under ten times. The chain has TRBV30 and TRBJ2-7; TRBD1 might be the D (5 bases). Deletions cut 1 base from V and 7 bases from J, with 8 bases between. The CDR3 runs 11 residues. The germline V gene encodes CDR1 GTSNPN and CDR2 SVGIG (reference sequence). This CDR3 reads CAWSEYREQYF. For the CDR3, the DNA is TGTGCCTGGAGTGAGTACAGGGAGCAGTACTTC.

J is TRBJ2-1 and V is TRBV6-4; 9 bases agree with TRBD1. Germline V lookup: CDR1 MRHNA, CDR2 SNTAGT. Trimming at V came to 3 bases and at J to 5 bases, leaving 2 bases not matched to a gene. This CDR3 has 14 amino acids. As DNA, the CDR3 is TGTGCCAGCAGTGAGGGACAGGGACACAATGAGCAGTTCTTC. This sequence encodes CASSEGQGHNEQFF.

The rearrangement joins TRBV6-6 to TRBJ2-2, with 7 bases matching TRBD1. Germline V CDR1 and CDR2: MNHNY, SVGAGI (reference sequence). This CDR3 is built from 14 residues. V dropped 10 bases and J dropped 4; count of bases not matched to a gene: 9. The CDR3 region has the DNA TGTGCCATCAGACAGGGATCCTTCACCGGGGAGCTGTTTTTT. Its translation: CAIRQGSFTGELFF.

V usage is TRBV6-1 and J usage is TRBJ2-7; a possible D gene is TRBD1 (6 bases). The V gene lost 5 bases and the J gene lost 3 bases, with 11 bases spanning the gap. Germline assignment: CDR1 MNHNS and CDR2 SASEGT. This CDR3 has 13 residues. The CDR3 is CASSYQGYYEQYF. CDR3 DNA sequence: TGTGCCAGCAGTTATCAGGGGTACTACGAGCAGTACTTC.

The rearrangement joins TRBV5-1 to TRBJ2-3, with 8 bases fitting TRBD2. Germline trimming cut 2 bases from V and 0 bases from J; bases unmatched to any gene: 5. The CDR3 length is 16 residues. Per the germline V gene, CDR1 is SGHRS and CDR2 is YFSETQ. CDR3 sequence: CASSFLAGSSTDTQYF. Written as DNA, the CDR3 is TGCGCCAGCAGCTTCCTAGCGGGTTCTAGCACAGATACGCAGTATTTT.